The sequence of this T cell receptor beta chain was determined in a study of blood T cell repertoires in COVID-19. CDR1 MGHRA and CDR2 YSYEKL come from the germline V gene. The CDR3 runs 16 residues. V lost 1 base to trimming and J lost 6 bases; unmatched junction nucleotides: 9. Here immunoSEQ multiplex PCR was the method, and the copy in TCRdb shows in-frame clones only, minus some. The sample consists of under 250,000 clones, about 90% of them appearing once. In assigning cohorts, the study relied on participant-reported clinical history. The specimen was PBMCs or T cells enriched from blood (not recorded which). The sequence was obtained from a man aged 30 to 45 who had recovered from COVID-19. The gene calls are TRBV4-1 and TRBJ2-1, with 7 bases fitting TRBD2. The CDR3 DNA is TGCGCCAGCAGCCAAGGTCGGGGGGAGGGGCGCAATGAGCAGTTCTTC. As protein: CASSQGRGEGRNEQFF.